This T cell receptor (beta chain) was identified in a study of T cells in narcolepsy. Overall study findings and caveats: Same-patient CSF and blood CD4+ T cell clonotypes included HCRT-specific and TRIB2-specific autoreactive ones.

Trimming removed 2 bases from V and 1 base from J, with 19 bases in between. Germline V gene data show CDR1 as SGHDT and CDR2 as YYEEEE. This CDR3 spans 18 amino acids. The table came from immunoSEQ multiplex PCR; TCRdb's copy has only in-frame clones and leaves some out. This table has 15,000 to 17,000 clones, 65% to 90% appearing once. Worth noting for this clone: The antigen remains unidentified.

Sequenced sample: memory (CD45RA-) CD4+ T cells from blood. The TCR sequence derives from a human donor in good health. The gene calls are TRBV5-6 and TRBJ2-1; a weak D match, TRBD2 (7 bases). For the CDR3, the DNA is TGTGCCAGCAGCTTCGGGTCCCGGGGGGCAATATCCTACAATGAGCAGTTCTTC. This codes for CASSFGSRGAISYNEQFF.